Listed below are T cell receptor beta chains from one sample, sequenced in a study of T cell therapy after organ transplantation. The assay was immunoSEQ multiplex PCR, and TCRdb's table has in-frame clones only and misses some. The data show 45,000 to 60,000 clones, with approximately 94% seen just once and around 3.2% held by the top ten. Antigens for these TCRs are unknown. The specimen comprised CD8+ T cells from blood, sampled before autologous CMV-specific T cell therapy. The receptor set was obtained from a human patient who had received a solid organ transplant and had CMV disease. CDR3s include the opening cysteine and the closing phenylalanine or tryptophan. Fields, in order: V gene, clone size, J gene, D gene, CDR3 DNA, CDR3 protein. A D gene is named only where the DNA matches it firmly. Clone size is shown for a subset of rows, as once, few, many or a class of expanded clone.

TRBV7-9,-,TRBJ2-2,-,TGTGCCAGCAGCTCGCTAAGGGTCTGGACCGGGGAGCTGTTTTTT,CASSSLRVWTGELFF
TRBV29-1,-,TRBJ2-2,-,TGCAGCGTCGGACCGGACAGCACCGGGGAGCTGTTTTTT,CSVGPDSTGELFF
TRBV30,-,TRBJ1-3,-,TGTGCCTGGAGTGGTGAGGGGGAAGGTAATTTTGAGAACACCATATATTTT,CAWSGEGEGNFENTIYF
TRBV9,-,TRBJ1-1,-,TGTGCCAGCAGCGCTGGGGCGGCCACTGAAGCTTTCTTT,CASSAGAATEAFF
TRBV30,-,TRBJ1-3,-,TGTGCCTGGAGTTCAGGGGTCGGAAACACCATATATTTT,CAWSSGVGNTIYF
TRBV13,-,TRBJ2-1,TRBD2,TGTGCCAGCAGCTTAGGGTTAGCGGGGTACAATGAGCAGTTCTTC,CASSLGLAGYNEQFF
TRBV30,-,TRBJ2-7,-,TGTGCCTGGACCGGGACTGGGCTCGGATACGAGCAGTACTTC,CAWTGTGLGYEQYF
TRBV19,once,TRBJ1-5,-,TGTGCCAGTAGTATAACTGGGCAGGGTAGTCAGCCCCAGCATTTT,CASSITGQGSQPQHF
TRBV13,-,TRBJ2-7,-,TGTGCCAGCAGCTTAGGGGTGAACTACGAGCAGTACTTC,CASSLGVNYEQYF
TRBV5-1,once,TRBJ1-4,-,TGCGCCAGCAGCGCCGGACAGATAAATGAAAAACTGTTTTTT,CASSAGQINEKLFF
TRBV9,-,TRBJ2-7,TRBD1,TGTGCCAGCAGCGTCCAGACAGGGGGTGGCGAGCAGTACTTC,CASSVQTGGGEQYF
TRBV7-9,-,TRBJ1-5,TRBD1,TGTGCCAGCAGCTCCTCGAGGACAGGGAGCAATCAGCCCCAGCATTTT,CASSSSRTGSNQPQHF
TRBV6-5,-,TRBJ1-1,-,TGTGCCAGCAGTTACCCCGGGGACACTGAAGCTTTCTTT,CASSYPGDTEAFF
TRBV14,-,TRBJ2-3,-,TGTGCCAGCAGCCAAGACGTCCTAAGCACAGATACGCAGTATTTT,CASSQDVLSTDTQYF
TRBV14,-,TRBJ1-5,-,TGTGCCAGCAGCCCACGGGGGGACAATCAGCCCCAGCATTTT,CASSPRGDNQPQHF
TRBV11-2,-,TRBJ1-5,TRBD1,TGTGCCAGCAGCTTAGAGGGGACAGGCTGGGATCAGCCCCAGCATTTT,CASSLEGTGWDQPQHF
TRBV2,-,TRBJ1-4,TRBD1,TGTGCCAGCAGTTCGACAGGGGGCTTAAATGAAAAACTGTTTTTT,CASSSTGGLNEKLFF
TRBV5-3,-,TRBJ1-5,-,TGTGCCAGAAGTTTCAGGGGACTCAATCAGCCCCAGCATTTT,CARSFRGLNQPQHF
TRBV27,-,TRBJ2-1,-,TGTGCCAGCAGTTTTTTTCAACAGGGACGTGAGCAGTTCTTC,CASSFFQQGREQFF
TRBV11-2,-,TRBJ2-7,TRBD2,TGTGCCAGCAGCTTAGATCCGGGAGGGCCGGGCGAGCAGTACTTC,CASSLDPGGPGEQYF
TRBV19,-,TRBJ2-7,-,TGTGCCAGTAGTATAGTAGGCTACGAGCAGTACTTC,CASSIVGYEQYF
TRBV5-8,-,TRBJ1-3,-,TGTGCCAGCAGCTATTCCGGGGCTGCTGGAAACACCATATATTTT,CASSYSGAAGNTIYF
TRBV4-3,-,TRBJ1-1,-,TGCGCCAGCAGCGAAGGTTTCGAAGCTTTCTTT,CASSEGFEAFF
TRBV2,-,TRBJ2-1,TRBD2,TGTGCCAGCAGGGAGACTAGCGGGAGAATCGATGAGCAGTTCTTC,CASRETSGRIDEQFF